Shown below are 10 T cell receptor beta chains from a single sample sequenced in a study of tumor and adjacent non-tumor tissue in lung cancer. The template was RNA from unsorted bulk tissue. Three rounds of nested PCR, following a modified ARM-PCR protocol, produced the TCRbeta library. TCRdb reprocessed the multiplex PCR reads via MiXCR and lists one record per CDR3 protein. The sample gives over 130,000 distinct CDR3 sequences, about 71% of which show up once; 18% is in the top ten. Sequenced sample: lung tumor tissue. The receptors were sampled from a man between 60 and 75 years old with small cell lung cancer.

V usage is TRBV20-1 and J usage is TRBJ1-1; 7 bases map to TRBD1. Germline CDR1 reads DFQATT; CDR2 reads SNEGSKA (reference sequence). The CDR3 sequence is 16 residues long. Unmatched junction bases numbered 8, after V lost 0 bases and J lost 1 base. In DNA form, the CDR3 reads TGCAGTGCTAGAGACCATTCCTCAGGGGGGAACACTGAAGCTTTCTTT. It yields the protein CSARDHSSGGNTEAFF.

The chain recombines TRBV20-1 with TRBJ2-5; weak D call: TRBD2 (5 bases). This CDR3 comprises 12 residues. Germline V gene data show CDR1 as DFQATT and CDR2 as SNEGSKA (reference sequence). Trimming removed 4 bases from V and 5 bases from J, with 11 bases in between. The CDR3 bases are TGCAGTGCTAAGGAGGACTCGGAGACCCAGTACTTC. Its translation is CSAKEDSETQYF.

There are many counts of this clonotype. This sequence joins TRBV4-1 and TRBJ1-6; 9 bases match TRBD1. With 4 bases clipped from V and 9 bases from J, the junction kept 7 bases outside the gene matches. The CDR3 spans 15 residues. From germline, CDR1 is MGHRA and CDR2 YSYEKL. CDR3 loop: CASSPRTGVGSPLHF. The CDR3 region has the DNA TGCGCCAGCAGCCCCCGGACAGGGGTGGGTTCACCCCTCCACTTT.

About this clonotype: Germline is not matched at one junction end, which may reflect a read error. The gene calls are TRBV28 and TRBJ2-4; TRBD1 matches 7 bases. The CDR3 totals 17 residues. Germline values: CDR1 MDHEN, CDR2 SYDVKM. The CDR3 sequence: CASSLVGTGETKSIQYF. The DNA for the CDR3 is TGTGCCAGCAGTTTAGTAGGCACAGGGGAGACCAAAAGCATTCAGTACTTC.

This clonotype was counted at least ten times. This chain joins TRBV11-2 and TRBJ2-7; no clear D. Germline V gene lookup returns CDR1 SGHAT and CDR2 FQNNGV. Deletions cut 0 bases from V and 2 bases from J, with 11 bases between. This CDR3 is 15 amino acids long. CDR3 in amino acids: CASSLDVAGTYEQYV. In DNA, the CDR3 is TGTGCCAGCAGCTTAGATGTGGCTGGTACCTACGAGCAGTACGTC.

Concerning this clonotype itself: Germline is not matched at one junction end, which may reflect a read error. This chain uses TRBV11-3 with TRBJ2-3, with D perhaps given as TRBD1 or TRBD2 (5 bases each). From germline, CDR1 is SGHNT and CDR2 YENEEA. The CDR3 covers 15 residues. The CDR3 sequence: CVSSAGTASTDTQYF. DNA of the CDR3: TGTGTCAGCAGCGCCGGGACCGCTAGCACAGATACGCAGTATTTT.

A remark on this clonotype: This may come from a read error, since a much larger clone is one base off. The rearrangement joins TRBV6-5 to TRBJ1-3; no definite D call. CDR3 size: 12 residues. The germline V gene encodes CDR1 MNHEY and CDR2 SVGAGI. CDR3 DNA: TGTGTCAGCGGGCCGGGCGGAAACACCATATATTTT. It translates to CVSGPGGNTIYF.

This clonotype was counted many times. This chain links TRBV29-1 with TRBJ2-7; D unclear. The germline gives CDR1 SQVTM, CDR2 ANQGSEA. Deletions cut 4 bases from V and 3 bases from J, with 10 bases between. The CDR3 loop spans 12 amino acids. Written as DNA, the CDR3 is TGCAGCGTTGGGTCCGTGGGCTACGAGCAGTACTTC. Translating gives CSVGSVGYEQYF.

As to this clonotype: Being one base from a much bigger clone, this may be a read error. The chain recombines TRBV7-8 with TRBJ2-5; no clear D gene. Germline V CDR1 and CDR2: SGHVS, FQNEAQ. This CDR3 comprises 12 residues. In nucleotides, the CDR3 is TGTGACAGCAGCTCGCTACGAGAGACCCAGTACTTC. This codes for CDSSSLRETQYF.

This clonotype was recorded at least ten times. The V gene is TRBV6-1, the J gene TRBJ1-2; tentatively, D is TRBD1 (5 bases). Trimming removed 5 bases from V and 8 bases from J, with 18 bases in between. The CDR3 length is 14 residues. CDR1 MNHNS and CDR2 SASEGT come from the germline V gene. The CDR3 DNA reads TGTGCCAGCAGTCCCGGGACCCGCTTTGGGGGCTACACCTTC. This codes for CASSPGTRFGGYTF.